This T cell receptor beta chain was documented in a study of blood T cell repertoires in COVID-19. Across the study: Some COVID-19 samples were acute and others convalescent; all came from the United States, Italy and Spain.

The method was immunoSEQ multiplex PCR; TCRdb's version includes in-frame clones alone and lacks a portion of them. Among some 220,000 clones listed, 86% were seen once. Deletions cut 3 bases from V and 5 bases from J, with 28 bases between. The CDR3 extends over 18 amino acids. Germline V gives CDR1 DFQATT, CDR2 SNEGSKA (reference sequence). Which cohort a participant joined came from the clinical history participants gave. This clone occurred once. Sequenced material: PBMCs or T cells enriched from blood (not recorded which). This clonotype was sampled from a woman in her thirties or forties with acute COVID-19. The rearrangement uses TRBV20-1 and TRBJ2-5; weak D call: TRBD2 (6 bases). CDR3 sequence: CSASTLSSPNAGKETQYF. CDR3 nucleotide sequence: TGCAGTGCTAGTACCCTTTCCTCCCCTAATGCGGGAAAGGAGACCCAGTACTTC.